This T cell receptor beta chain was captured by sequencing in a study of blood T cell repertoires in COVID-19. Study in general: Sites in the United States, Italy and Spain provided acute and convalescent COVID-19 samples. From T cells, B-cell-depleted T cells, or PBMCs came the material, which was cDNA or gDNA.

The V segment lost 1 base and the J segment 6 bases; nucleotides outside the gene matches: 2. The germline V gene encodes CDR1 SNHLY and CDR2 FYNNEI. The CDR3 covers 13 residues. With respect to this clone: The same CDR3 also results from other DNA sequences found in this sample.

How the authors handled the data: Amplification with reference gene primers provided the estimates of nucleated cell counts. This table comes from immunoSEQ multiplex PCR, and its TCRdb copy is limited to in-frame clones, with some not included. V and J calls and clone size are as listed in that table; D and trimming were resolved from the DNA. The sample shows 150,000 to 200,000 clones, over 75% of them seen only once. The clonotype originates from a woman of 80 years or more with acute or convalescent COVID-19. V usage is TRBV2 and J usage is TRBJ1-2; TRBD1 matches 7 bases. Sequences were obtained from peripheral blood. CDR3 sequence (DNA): TGTGCCAGCAGTGAAGACAGGGGCCATGGCTACACCTTC. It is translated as CASSEDRGHGYTF.